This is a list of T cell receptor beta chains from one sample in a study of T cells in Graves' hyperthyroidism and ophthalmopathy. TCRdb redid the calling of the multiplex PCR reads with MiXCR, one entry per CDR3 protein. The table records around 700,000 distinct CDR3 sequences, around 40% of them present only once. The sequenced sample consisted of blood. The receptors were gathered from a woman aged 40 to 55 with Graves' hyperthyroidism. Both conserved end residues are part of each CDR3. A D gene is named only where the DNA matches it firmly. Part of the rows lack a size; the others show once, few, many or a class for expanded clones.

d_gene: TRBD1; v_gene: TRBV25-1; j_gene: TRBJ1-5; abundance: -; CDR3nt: TGTGCCAGCAGTGAATCTGGGACAGGTAATCAGCCCCAGCATTTT; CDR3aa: CASSESGTGNQPQHF
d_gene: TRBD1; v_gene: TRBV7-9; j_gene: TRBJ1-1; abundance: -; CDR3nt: TGTGCCAGCAGCTCGGACAGGGGGAAATTGGCTACTGAAGCTTTCTTT; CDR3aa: CASSSDRGKLATEAFF
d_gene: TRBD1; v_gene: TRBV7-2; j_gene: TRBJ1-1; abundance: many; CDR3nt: TGTGCCAGCAGCTTAAGGTCGACAGGGGGGAAGATAGAAGCTTTCTTT; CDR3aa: CASSLRSTGGKIEAFF
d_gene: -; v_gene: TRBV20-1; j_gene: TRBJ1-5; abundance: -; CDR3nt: TGCAGTGCTCTCTGGGAGGGACAGCCCCAGCATTTT; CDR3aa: CSALWEGQPQHF
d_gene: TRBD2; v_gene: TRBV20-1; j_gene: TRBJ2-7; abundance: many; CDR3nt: TGCAGTGCTAGCGTGGCTAGCGGGCGACCCTACGAGCAGTACTTC; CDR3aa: CSASVASGRPYEQYF
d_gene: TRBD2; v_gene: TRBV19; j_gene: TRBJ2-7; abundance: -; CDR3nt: TGTGCCAGTAGTATTGGGGCGGGGGGGGTGTACGAGCAGTACTTC; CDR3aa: CASSIGAGGVYEQYF
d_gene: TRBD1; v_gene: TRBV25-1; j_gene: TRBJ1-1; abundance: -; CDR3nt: TGTGCCAGCCTAACGGACAGGGGCACTGAAGCTTTCTTT; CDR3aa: CASLTDRGTEAFF
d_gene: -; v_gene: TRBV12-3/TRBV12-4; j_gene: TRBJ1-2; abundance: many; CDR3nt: TGTGCCAGCAGTTTAGGGCACGCTAACTATGGCTACACCTTC; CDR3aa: CASSLGHANYGYTF
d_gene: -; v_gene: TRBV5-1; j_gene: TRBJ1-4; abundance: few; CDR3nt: TGCGCCAGCAGCCAAGATCGGGGGGAAGCTAATGAAAAACTGTTTTTT; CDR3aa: CASSQDRGEANEKLFF
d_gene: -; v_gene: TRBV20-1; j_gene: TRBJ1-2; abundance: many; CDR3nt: TGCAGTGCAAATACGCGTCTTGGGTACGGCTACACCTTC; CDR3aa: CSANTRLGYGYTF
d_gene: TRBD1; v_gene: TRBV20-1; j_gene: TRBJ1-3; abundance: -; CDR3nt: TGCAGTGCTAGATCAGGGACAGGCAGAAACACCATATATTTT; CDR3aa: CSARSGTGRNTIYF
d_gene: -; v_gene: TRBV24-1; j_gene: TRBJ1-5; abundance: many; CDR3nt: TGTGCCACCAGTGATTTTGTCGGGCCCCAGCATTTT; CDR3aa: CATSDFVGPQHF
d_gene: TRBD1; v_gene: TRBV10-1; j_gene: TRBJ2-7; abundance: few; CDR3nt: TGTGCCAGCTCACCACAGGGGGACCGGGACGAGCAGTACTTC; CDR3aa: CASSPQGDRDEQYF
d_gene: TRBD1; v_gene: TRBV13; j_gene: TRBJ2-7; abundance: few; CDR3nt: TGTGCCAGCAGACCGGACAGGGGGTCCTACGAGCAGTACTTC; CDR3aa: CASRPDRGSYEQYF
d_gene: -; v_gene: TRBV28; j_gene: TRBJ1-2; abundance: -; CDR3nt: TGTGCCAGCAGTTTCCGCAAAACGTCGGGCTACACCTTC; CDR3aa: CASSFRKTSGYTF
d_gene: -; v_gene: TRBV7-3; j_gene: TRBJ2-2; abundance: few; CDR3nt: TGTGCCAGCAGCTTACTTGCGGCCCCCACCGGGGAGCTGTTTTTT; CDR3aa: CASSLLAAPTGELFF
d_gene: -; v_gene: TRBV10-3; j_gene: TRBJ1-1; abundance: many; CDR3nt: TGTGCCATCAGTGGGTACAAAGGCGGCTCGGCGAAAATGAACACTGAAGCTTTCTTT; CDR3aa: CAISGYKGGSAKMNTEAFF
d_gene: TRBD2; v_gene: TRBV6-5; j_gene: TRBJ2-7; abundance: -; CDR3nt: TGTGCCGTTTCCCTTAGCGGGAGGACTTACGAGCAGTACTTC; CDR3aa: CAVSLSGRTYEQYF
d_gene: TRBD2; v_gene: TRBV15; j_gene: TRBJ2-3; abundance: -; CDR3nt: TGTGCCACCAGCTTACCGACTAGCGGGGATGAAGATACGCAGTATTTT; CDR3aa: CATSLPTSGDEDTQYF
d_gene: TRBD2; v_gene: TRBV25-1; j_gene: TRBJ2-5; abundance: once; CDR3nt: TGTGCCAGCAGTACGGTCCTCTTGGCCGGGACTAGCGGCTGGGAGACCCAGTACTTC; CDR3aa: CASSTVLLAGTSGWETQYF
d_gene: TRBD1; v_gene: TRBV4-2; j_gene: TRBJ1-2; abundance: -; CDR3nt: TGTGCCAGCAGCCTCACTGGACAGGGCGGAGAGGGCTACACCTTC; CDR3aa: CASSLTGQGGEGYTF
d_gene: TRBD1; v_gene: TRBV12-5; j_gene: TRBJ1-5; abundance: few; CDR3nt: TGTGCTAGTGGTCGTGGGACAGACTATAGCAATCAGCCCCAGCATTTT; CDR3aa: CASGRGTDYSNQPQHF
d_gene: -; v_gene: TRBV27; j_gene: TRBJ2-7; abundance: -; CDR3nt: TGTGCCAGCAGTAGAGGACTATCCTACGAGCAGTACTTC; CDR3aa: CASSRGLSYEQYF
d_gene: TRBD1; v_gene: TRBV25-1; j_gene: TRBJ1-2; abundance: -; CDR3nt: TGTGCCAGCAGTGCTCAGATGACAGGGGGCTTAGGCTACACCTTC; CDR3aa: CASSAQMTGGLGYTF
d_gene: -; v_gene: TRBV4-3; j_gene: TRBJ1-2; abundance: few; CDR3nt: TGCGCCAGCAGCCAAGACGGATCGAACTATGGCTACACCTTC; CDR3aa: CASSQDGSNYGYTF
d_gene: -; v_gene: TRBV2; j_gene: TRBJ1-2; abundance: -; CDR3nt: TGTGCCAGCAAGCTCGGGACGAGGGGCTACGGTGGCTACACCTTC; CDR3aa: CASKLGTRGYGGYTF
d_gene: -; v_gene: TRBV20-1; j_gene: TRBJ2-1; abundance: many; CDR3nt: TGCAGTGCTTCGAGTAGCGCAAGCTCCTACAATGAGCAGTTCTTC; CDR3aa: CSASSSASSYNEQFF
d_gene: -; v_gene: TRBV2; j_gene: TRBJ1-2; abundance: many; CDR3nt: TGTGCCAGCAGCCTCAGATCCGGGACGGCAGATACCTTCTATGGCTACACCTTC; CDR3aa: CASSLRSGTADTFYGYTF
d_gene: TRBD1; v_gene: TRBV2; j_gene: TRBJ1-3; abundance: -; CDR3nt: TGTGCCAGCAGTGTTAACAGGGGCCATGGCACCATATATTTT; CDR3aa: CASSVNRGHGTIYF
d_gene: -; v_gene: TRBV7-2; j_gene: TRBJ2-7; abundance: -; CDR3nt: TGTGCCAGCAGCTTCAACGGAGGGGCCCACGAGCAGTACTTC; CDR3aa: CASSFNGGAHEQYF
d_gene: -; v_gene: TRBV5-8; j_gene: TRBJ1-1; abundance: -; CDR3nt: TGTGCCAGCATCTGGGGGACTGAAGCTTTCTTT; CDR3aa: CASIWGTEAFF
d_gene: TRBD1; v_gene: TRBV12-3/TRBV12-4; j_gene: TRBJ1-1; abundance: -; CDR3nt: TGTGCCAGCCGACAGGGAGCAGGAGCTGAAGCTTTCTTT; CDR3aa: CASRQGAGAEAFF
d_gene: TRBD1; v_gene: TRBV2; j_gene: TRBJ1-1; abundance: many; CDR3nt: TGTGCCAGCAGAAGACTACAGGGGCATACTGAAGCTTTCTTT; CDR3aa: CASRRLQGHTEAFF
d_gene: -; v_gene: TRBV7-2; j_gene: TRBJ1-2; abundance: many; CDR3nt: TGTGCCAGCAGCTTAGACCAGAGAAGCTACACCTTC; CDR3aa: CASSLDQRSYTF
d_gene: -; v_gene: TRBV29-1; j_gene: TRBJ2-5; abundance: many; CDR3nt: TGCAGCGCCCTCGATGGGCCAGACCAAGAGACCCAGTACTTC; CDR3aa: CSALDGPDQETQYF
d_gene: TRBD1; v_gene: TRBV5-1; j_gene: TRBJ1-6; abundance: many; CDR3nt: TGCGCCAGCAGCATTCGACAGGGTGGGTCACCCCTCCACTTT; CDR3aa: CASSIRQGGSPLHF
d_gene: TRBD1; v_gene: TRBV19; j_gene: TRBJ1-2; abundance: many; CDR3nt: TGTGCCAGCACAAGACAGGGGAATGACAACTATGGCTACACCTTC; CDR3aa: CASTRQGNDNYGYTF
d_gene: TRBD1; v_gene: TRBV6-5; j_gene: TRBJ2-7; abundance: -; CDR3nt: TGTGCCAGCAGTTACTCTCTAGACAGGGGCTATTCCTACGAGCAGTACTTC; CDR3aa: CASSYSLDRGYSYEQYF
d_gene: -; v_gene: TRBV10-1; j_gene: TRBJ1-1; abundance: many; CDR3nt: TGCGCCAGCAGCCGACACAGGACGGACTACACTGAAGCTTTCTTT; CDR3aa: CASSRHRTDYTEAFF
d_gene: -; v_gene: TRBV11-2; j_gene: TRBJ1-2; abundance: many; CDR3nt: TGTGCCAGCAGAGGGGGGGACCTTAGCGGCTACACCTTC; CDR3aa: CASRGGDLSGYTF
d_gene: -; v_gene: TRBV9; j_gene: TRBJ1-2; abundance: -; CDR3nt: TGTGCCAGCAGCGTAGCACCCGTACCCGGCAGAAACTATGGCTACACCTTC; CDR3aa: CASSVAPVPGRNYGYTF
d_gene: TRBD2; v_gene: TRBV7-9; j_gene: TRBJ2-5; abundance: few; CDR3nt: TGTGCCAGCAGCCCCGAGCGGGAGTTAGAGACCCAGTACTTC; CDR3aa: CASSPERELETQYF